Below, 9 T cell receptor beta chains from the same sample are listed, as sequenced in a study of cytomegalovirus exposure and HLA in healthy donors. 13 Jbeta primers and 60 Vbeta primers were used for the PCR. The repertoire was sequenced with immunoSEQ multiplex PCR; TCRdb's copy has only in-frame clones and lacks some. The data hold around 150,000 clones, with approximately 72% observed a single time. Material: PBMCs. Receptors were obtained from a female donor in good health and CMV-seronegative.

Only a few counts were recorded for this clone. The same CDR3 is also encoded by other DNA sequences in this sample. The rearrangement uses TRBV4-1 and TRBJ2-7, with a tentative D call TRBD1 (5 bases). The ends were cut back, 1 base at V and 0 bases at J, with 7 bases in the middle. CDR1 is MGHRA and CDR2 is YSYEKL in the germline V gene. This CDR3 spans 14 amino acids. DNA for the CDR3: TGCGCCAGCAGCCAAGTAGGGGACTCCTACGAGCAGTACTTC. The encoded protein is CASSQVGDSYEQYF.

CDR3 amino acids: CASSALTGKEKLFF. Here the CDR3 DNA reads TGTGCCAGCAGTGCCCTGACAGGGAAGGAAAAACTGTTTTTT. The V gene is TRBV2, the J gene TRBJ1-4; 7 positions agree with TRBD1. Losses at the gene ends were 4 bases for V and 8 bases for J; bases not matched to a gene: 7. The length of the CDR3 is 14 residues. Looked up from germline, CDR1 is SNHLY and CDR2 is FYNNEI.

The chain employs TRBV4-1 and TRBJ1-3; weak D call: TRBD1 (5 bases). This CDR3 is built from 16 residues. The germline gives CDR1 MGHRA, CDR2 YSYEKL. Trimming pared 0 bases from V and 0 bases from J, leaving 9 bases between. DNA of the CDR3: TGCGCCAGCAGCCAAGATCCAGGGTACTCTGGAAACACCATATATTTT. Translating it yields CASSQDPGYSGNTIYF.

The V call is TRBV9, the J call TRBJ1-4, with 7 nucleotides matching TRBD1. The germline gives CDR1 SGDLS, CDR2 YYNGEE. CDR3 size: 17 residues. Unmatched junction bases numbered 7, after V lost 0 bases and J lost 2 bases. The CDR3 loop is CASSVVGTVGTNEKLFF. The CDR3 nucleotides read TGTGCCAGCAGCGTAGTAGGGACAGTGGGCACTAATGAAAAACTGTTTTTT. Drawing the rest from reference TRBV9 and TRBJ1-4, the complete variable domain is DSGVTQTPKHLITATGQRVTLRCSPRSGDLSVYWYQQSLDQGLQFLIQYYNGEERAKGNILERFSAQQFPDLHSELNLSSLELGDSALYFCASSVVGTVGTNEKLFFGSGTQLSVL.

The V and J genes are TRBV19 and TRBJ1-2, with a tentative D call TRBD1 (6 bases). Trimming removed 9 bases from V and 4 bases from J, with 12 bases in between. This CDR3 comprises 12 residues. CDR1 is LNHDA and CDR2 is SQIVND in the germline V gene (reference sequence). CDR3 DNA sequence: TGTGCCAGCACAGGGATCCCCTATGGCTACACCTTC. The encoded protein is CASTGIPYGYTF.

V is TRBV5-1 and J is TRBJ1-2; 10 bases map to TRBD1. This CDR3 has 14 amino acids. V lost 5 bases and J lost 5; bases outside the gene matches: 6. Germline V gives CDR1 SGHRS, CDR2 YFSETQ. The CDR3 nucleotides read TGCGCCAGCAGAACCGGGACAGGGGAATATGGCTACACCTTC. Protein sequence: CASRTGTGEYGYTF.

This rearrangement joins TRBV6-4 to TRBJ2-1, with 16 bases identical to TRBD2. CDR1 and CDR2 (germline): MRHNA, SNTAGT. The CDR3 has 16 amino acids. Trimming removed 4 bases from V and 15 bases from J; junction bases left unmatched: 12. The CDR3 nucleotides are TGTGCCAGCAGTGGCTCCGGGACTAGCGGGGGGGCCGTTCGGTTCTTC. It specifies CASSGSGTSGGAVRFF.

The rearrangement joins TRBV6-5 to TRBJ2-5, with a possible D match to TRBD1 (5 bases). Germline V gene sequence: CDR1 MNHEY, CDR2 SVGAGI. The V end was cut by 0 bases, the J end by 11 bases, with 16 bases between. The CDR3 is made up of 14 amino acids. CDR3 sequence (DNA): TGTGCCAGCAGTTACTCGCTCAGGGTTTTAGAGCAGTACTTC. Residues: CASSYSLRVLEQYF.

This chain's CDR3 is CASSRGWSGRGSYEQYF. CDR3 DNA sequence: TGTGCCAGTTCAAGGGGCTGGAGCGGGAGAGGGTCCTACGAGCAGTACTTC. This sequence joins TRBV19 and TRBJ2-7; 8 nucleotides align to TRBD2. CDR1 and CDR2 (germline): LNHDA, SQIVND (reference sequence). The trim removed 8 bases at V and 1 base at J, leaving 16 bases unmatched. There are 17 residues in the CDR3. Full variable domain (missing parts from reference TRBV19 and TRBJ2-7): DGGITQSPKYLFRKEGQNVTLSCEQNLNHDAMYWYRQDPGQGLRLIYYSQIVNDFQKGDIAEGYSVSREKKESFPLTVTSAQKNPTAFYLCASSRGWSGRGSYEQYFGPGTRLTVT.